The clone carrying this T cell receptor (beta chain) was seen a single time. In germline, CDR1 is SGHVS, CDR2 FQNEAQ. This CDR3 is built from 15 residues. The source of the sample is a study of preoperative IRX-2 immunotherapy in early breast cancer. Treatment defined: preoperative locoregional IRX-2 cytokine immunotherapy. TCRdb's copy holds only in-frame clones and misses some; the assay was immunoSEQ multiplex PCR. The data hold roughly 45,000 clones, with about 94% observed a single time. The receptor was derived from a human donor with breast cancer. This chain uses TRBV7-8 with TRBJ2-5; a possible D gene is TRBD2 (6 bases). The DNA end favors TRBJ2-7, so the J call may be wrong. The input for sequencing was tumor tissue, taken after IRX-2 immunotherapy. In DNA, the CDR3 is TGTGCCAGCAGCTTAGGGGCGGGGCCGTTGAACGAGCAGTACTTC. It translates to CASSLGAGPLNEQYF.